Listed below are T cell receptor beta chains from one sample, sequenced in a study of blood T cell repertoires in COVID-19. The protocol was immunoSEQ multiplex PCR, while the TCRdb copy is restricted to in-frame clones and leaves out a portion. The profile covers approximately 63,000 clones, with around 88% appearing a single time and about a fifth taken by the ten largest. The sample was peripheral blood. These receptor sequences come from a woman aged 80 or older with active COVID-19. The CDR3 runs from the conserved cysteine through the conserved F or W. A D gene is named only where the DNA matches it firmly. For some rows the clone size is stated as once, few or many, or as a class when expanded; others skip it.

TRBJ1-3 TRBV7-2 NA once CASGGGSSGNTIYF TGTGCCAGCGGCGGGGGAAGCTCTGGAAACACCATATATTTT
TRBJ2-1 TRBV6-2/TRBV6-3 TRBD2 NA CASSYATSGHNEQFF TGTGCCAGCAGTTACGCGACTAGCGGCCACAATGAGCAGTTCTTC
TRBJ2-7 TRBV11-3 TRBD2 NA CAIRLAGPYEQYF TGTGCCATCAGACTAGCGGGCCCCTACGAGCAGTACTTC
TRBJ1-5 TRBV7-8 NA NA CASSTHPQGRQPQHF TGTGCCAGCAGCACACACCCCCAGGGTCGTCAGCCCCAGCATTTT
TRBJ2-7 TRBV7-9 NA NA CASSFLAYEQYF TGTGCCAGCAGCTTCCTCGCCTACGAGCAGTACTTC
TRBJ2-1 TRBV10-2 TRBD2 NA CASSPGTSAYNEQFF TGCGCCAGCAGTCCCGGGACTAGCGCGTACAATGAGCAGTTCTTC
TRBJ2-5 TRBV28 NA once CASSQVDRQETQYF TGTGCCAGCAGTCAAGTTGACAGGCAAGAGACCCAGTACTTC
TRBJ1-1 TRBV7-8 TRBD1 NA CASSFAQGARGSEAFF TGTGCCAGCAGCTTCGCACAGGGGGCGCGGGGATCTGAAGCTTTCTTT
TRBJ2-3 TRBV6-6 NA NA CASSSQGTDTQYF TGTGCCAGCAGTTCCCAGGGCACAGATACGCAGTATTTT
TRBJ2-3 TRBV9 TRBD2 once CASSVALAGETDTQYF TGTGCCAGCAGCGTAGCTCTAGCGGGGGAAACAGATACGCAGTATTTT